The present T cell receptor beta chain was sequenced within a study of technical replicates of blood from several donors. Here immunoSEQ multiplex PCR was the method, and the copy in TCRdb shows in-frame clones only, minus some. The repertoire holds 60,000 to 90,000 clones, 95% to 98% seen once, with around 0.18% in the top ten. The sequence derives from a human donor in good health. The sequencing input was T cells isolated from PBMCs.

The CDR3 DNA reads TGTGCCAGCAGCTTGGCTCTCAGGGGGAATAACTATGGCTACACCTTC. Translated, it gives CASSLALRGNNYGYTF. This chain uses TRBV7-2 with TRBJ1-2; TRBD1 aligns across 7 bases. Germline V CDR1 and CDR2: SGHTA, FQGNSA. V lost 3 bases and J lost 1; bases outside the gene matches: 8. There are 16 residues in the CDR3.